A single sample is the source of the 23 T cell receptor beta chains below, sequenced in a study of cytomegalovirus exposure and HLA in healthy donors. Researchers ran the PCR with 60 Vbeta and 13 Jbeta primers. TCRdb keeps only in-frame clones here, not all; method: immunoSEQ multiplex PCR. The sample has 45,000 to 65,000 clones, approximately 70% seen once. Sequences were obtained from PBMCs. The receptors were gathered from a woman in her fifties or sixties in good health and CMV-seropositive.

Concerning this clone: In the same sample, other DNA sequences code for this CDR3. This chain joins TRBV5-6 and TRBJ2-1, with D possibly TRBD2 on 5 matching bases. The CDR3 consists of 12 residues. The V gene lost 2 bases and the J gene lost 6 bases, with 6 bases spanning the gap. Germline lookup yields CDR1 SGHDT and CDR2 YYEEEE. Here the CDR3 DNA reads TGTGCCAGCAGCTTCAGCGGCAATGAGCAGTTCTTC. Translating it yields CASSFSGNEQFF.

V and J are TRBV5-4 and TRBJ1-2; 9 nucleotides align to TRBD1. Germline V gene sequence: CDR1 SGHNT, CDR2 YYREEE (reference sequence). V lost 4 bases, J lost 8 bases, and 12 bases stayed unmatched. CDR3 length equals 15 residues. CDR3 amino acids: CASSLTIQGAGGYTF. The CDR3 coding sequence is TGTGCCAGCAGCCTGACAATACAGGGGGCGGGGGGCTACACCTTC.

The V gene is TRBV6-1, the J gene TRBJ1-4; tentatively, D is TRBD1 (5 bases). Germline values: CDR1 MNHNS, CDR2 SASEGT. The V gene lost 2 bases and the J gene lost 0 bases, with 22 bases spanning the gap. There are 20 residues in the CDR3. CDR3 in DNA: TGTGCCAGCAGTGAATCGCAGGACCTCATATGGGGCTCAACTAATGAAAAACTGTTTTTT. Translating it yields CASSESQDLIWGSTNEKLFF.

The V and J genes are TRBV6-1 and TRBJ2-6; D unresolved. Germline CDR1 MNHNS, CDR2 SASEGT. The CDR3 has 15 residues. V was cut by 5 bases and J by 0 bases, with 8 bases left in between. The chain's CDR3 is CASSLHSSGANVLTF. DNA of the CDR3: TGTGCCAGCAGTCTGCACAGCTCTGGGGCCAACGTCCTGACTTTC.

V and J are TRBV4-3 and TRBJ1-2, with D possibly being TRBD1 (6 bases). V gave up 1 base and J gave up 4 bases, with 16 bases separating them. CDR3 length: 16 residues. CDR1 and CDR2 from the germline V gene are LGHNA and YSLEER. Here the CDR3 reads CASSQGFGGSAYGYTF. For the CDR3, the DNA is TGCGCCAGCAGCCAAGGTTTTGGGGGCTCAGCCTATGGCTACACCTTC.

The chain joins TRBV7-8 to TRBJ2-7; 11 bases line up with TRBD2. In germline, CDR1 is SGHVS, CDR2 FQNEAQ. This CDR3 is built from 15 residues. V shed 2 bases, J shed 2 bases, and the junction held 2 bases outside the gene matches. The CDR3 reads CASSLNSGGAYEQYF. In DNA, the CDR3 is TGTGCCAGCAGCTTAAATAGCGGGGGGGCCTACGAGCAGTACTTC.

The rearrangement links TRBV7-9 to TRBJ1-3, with D perhaps TRBD1 (6 bases). The CDR3 totals 16 residues. Germline V gene sequence: CDR1 SEHNR, CDR2 FQNEAQ (reference sequence). V lost 3 bases, J lost 4 bases, and 16 bases lay in between. In DNA, the CDR3 is TGTGCCAGCAGCTTCATCCAGGGGAATCCGGGAAACACCATATATTTT. It is translated as CASSFIQGNPGNTIYF.

The gene calls are TRBV7-2 and TRBJ1-1, with D perhaps matching TRBD1 (5 bases). In germline, CDR1 is SGHTA, CDR2 FQGNSA. Trimming took 2 bases from V and 11 from J, leaving 12 bases between them. CDR3 length equals 12 residues. The CDR3 loop reads CASSLYMGLAFF. In DNA form, the CDR3 reads TGTGCCAGCAGCTTATATATGGGGCTTGCTTTCTTT.

The genes are TRBV7-9 and TRBJ2-2; tentative D call: TRBD2 (6 bases). Germline CDR1 SEHNR, CDR2 FQNEAQ (reference sequence). Trimming removed 7 bases at V and 4 bases at J, with 16 bases between. The CDR3 contains 15 residues. CDR3 DNA sequence: TGTGCCAGCACCCCATTGGGGGGTGGCACCGGGGAGCTGTTTTTT. Amino acids: CASTPLGGGTGELFF.

J is TRBJ2-6 and V is TRBV28; 8 bases agree with TRBD1. Germline trimming cut 7 bases from V and 0 bases from J; bases unmatched to any gene: 11. The CDR3 has 18 residues. CDR1 MDHEN and CDR2 SYDVKM come from the germline V gene. CDR3 in DNA: TGTGCCAGCAAAGCAGCCGGGACAGGACCCTCTGGGGCCAACGTCCTGACTTTC. As protein: CASKAAGTGPSGANVLTF.

This clone came up many times. J is TRBJ1-2 and V is TRBV6-5; D uncertain. CDR1 is MNHEY, CDR2 SVGAGI, per germline. The CDR3 has 14 residues. With 5 bases removed from V and 0 bases from J, the gap between germline ends came to 10 bases. The DNA of the CDR3 is TGTGCCAGCAGTAAACGGGAAACTAACTATGGCTACACCTTC. Translated: CASSKRETNYGYTF.

The chain employs TRBV28 and TRBJ1-5; 9 bases are shared with TRBD1. This CDR3 region has 13 residues. V shed 8 bases, J shed 6 bases, and the junction held 5 bases outside the gene matches. The germline V gene has CDR1 MDHEN and CDR2 SYDVKM. The CDR3 here is CASGQGPFQPQHF. As DNA, the CDR3 is TGTGCCAGCGGACAGGGGCCTTTTCAGCCCCAGCATTTT.

V gene TRBV5-1 combines with J gene TRBJ2-1; 11 bases are shared with TRBD2. The CDR3 totals 15 residues. Unmatched junction bases numbered 4, after V lost 4 bases and J lost 4 bases. Germline lookup yields CDR1 SGHRS and CDR2 YFSETQ. The CDR3 nucleotides read TGCGCCAGCAGCCCTGGGACTAGCGGTTACAATGAGCAGTTCTTC. Translating it yields CASSPGTSGYNEQFF.

V gene TRBV5-1 combines with J gene TRBJ1-5; D gene ambiguous. The CDR3 has 15 amino acids. V lost 0 bases, J lost 0 bases, and 7 bases lay in between. The V gene's germline CDR1 is SGHRS and CDR2 YFSETQ. The CDR3 reads CASSLDSYSNQPQHF. For the CDR3, the DNA is TGCGCCAGCAGCTTGGACTCTTATAGCAATCAGCCCCAGCATTTT.

The CDR3 loop reads CASSLTRDRGDEQYF. CDR3 coding DNA: TGTGCCAGCAGTTTGACCCGGGACCGCGGGGACGAGCAGTACTTC. The chain combines TRBV6-4 with TRBJ2-7; the D gene is possibly TRBD2 (6 bases). V was pared by 5 bases and J by 5 bases, with 19 bases between. The CDR3 consists of 15 residues. Germline CDR1 reads MRHNA; CDR2 reads SNTAGT.

V gene TRBV6-6 combines with J gene TRBJ2-7; the match to TRBD1 covers 8 bases. Germline values: CDR1 MNHNY, CDR2 SVGAGI (reference sequence). The junction had 12 bases not matched to a gene; V was cut back by 4 bases and J by 7 bases. The CDR3 consists of 15 residues. The CDR3 protein is CASSFSPRGQGEQYF. The DNA of the CDR3 is TGTGCCAGCAGTTTTTCCCCCAGGGGGCAAGGGGAGCAGTACTTC.

This clone was recorded only once. The chain links TRBV19 to TRBJ1-5; D gene ambiguous. V dropped 5 bases and J dropped 0 bases, with 11 bases sitting between them. Germline values: CDR1 LNHDA, CDR2 SQIVND (reference sequence). The CDR3 contains 15 residues. CDR3 nucleotide sequence: TGTGCCAGTAGTTCAACCGGGTCTAGCAATCAGCCCCAGCATTTT. It specifies CASSSTGSSNQPQHF.

The chain has TRBV19 and TRBJ1-4; 8 positions agree with TRBD1. The germline V gene encodes CDR1 LNHDA and CDR2 SQIVND (reference sequence). J was trimmed by 8 bases and V by 5 bases; bases with no gene match: 16. There are 17 residues in the CDR3. The CDR3 is CASSPSDRVFTMEKLFF. DNA for the CDR3: TGTGCCAGTAGTCCCTCGGACAGGGTCTTCACCATGGAAAAACTGTTTTTT.

The rearrangement joins TRBV7-8 to TRBJ2-2, with TRBD2 matching 10 bases. Losses at the gene ends were 1 base for V and 5 bases for J; bases not matched to a gene: 10. The CDR3 totals 18 residues. Germline CDR1 reads SGHVS; CDR2 reads FQNEAQ. The CDR3 region has the DNA TGTGCCAGCAGCTTAGATATCAGCCTAGCGGGGGATACCGGGGAGCTGTTTTTT. It codes for CASSLDISLAGDTGELFF.

V and J are TRBV18 and TRBJ1-1; the D is unclear. The CDR3 consists of 16 residues. Germline CDR1 and CDR2: KGHSH and LQKENI. With 3 bases removed from V and 9 bases from J, the gap between germline ends came to 23 bases. DNA for the CDR3: TGTGCCAGCTCACCGGGCAGTAACCCACCCGTGCTGAAAGCTTTCTTT. This sequence encodes CASSPGSNPPVLKAFF.

V gene TRBV27 combines with J gene TRBJ1-2; TRBD1 might be the D (5 bases). V was clipped by 5 bases and J by 8 bases, with 15 bases between them. Germline CDR1 is MNHEY and CDR2 is SMNVEV (reference sequence). This CDR3 region has 13 residues. For the CDR3, the DNA is TGTGCCAGCAGTCCTTTGGTCCGGGGGGGCTACACCTTC. Amino acids: CASSPLVRGGYTF.

The chain employs TRBV7-2 and TRBJ2-7; D is unclear. The CDR3 runs 15 residues. Trimming pared 2 bases from V and 3 bases from J, leaving 14 bases between. Germline-derived CDR1 and CDR2 are SGHTA and FQGNSA. The CDR3 nucleotides read TGTGCCAGCAGCTTAAGCTCAGCAGCGCTCTACGAGCAGTACTTC. This encodes CASSLSSAALYEQYF.

The CDR3, as DNA: TGTGCCAGCAGTTTGGGATGGGGGCCTGGGGCCAACGTCCTGACTTTC. Its translation is CASSLGWGPGANVLTF. This chain connects TRBV28 to TRBJ2-6; weak D call: TRBD1 (6 bases). CDR3 length: 16 residues. The V and J ends lost 3 bases and 2 bases respectively, with 11 bases between them. In germline, CDR1 is MDHEN, CDR2 SYDVKM.